This TCR beta chain was observed in a study of blood T cell repertoires in COVID-19. This clone showed up just once. Germline V lookup: CDR1 SGHRS, CDR2 YFSETQ. This CDR3 spans 16 amino acids. Trimming removed 2 bases from V and 0 bases from J; junction bases left unmatched: 2. TCRdb's copy holds only in-frame clones and misses some; the assay was immunoSEQ multiplex PCR. The sample has 210,000 or so clones; 80% are singletons. This chain links TRBV5-1 with TRBJ1-1; 12 bases align to TRBD1. Specimen: PBMCs or T cells enriched from blood (not recorded which). The TCR originated in a man under 40 with acute COVID-19. The CDR3, as DNA: TGCGCCAGCAGCTTTGGGACAGGGGGCCTGAACACTGAAGCTTTCTTT. Protein product: CASSFGTGGLNTEAFF.